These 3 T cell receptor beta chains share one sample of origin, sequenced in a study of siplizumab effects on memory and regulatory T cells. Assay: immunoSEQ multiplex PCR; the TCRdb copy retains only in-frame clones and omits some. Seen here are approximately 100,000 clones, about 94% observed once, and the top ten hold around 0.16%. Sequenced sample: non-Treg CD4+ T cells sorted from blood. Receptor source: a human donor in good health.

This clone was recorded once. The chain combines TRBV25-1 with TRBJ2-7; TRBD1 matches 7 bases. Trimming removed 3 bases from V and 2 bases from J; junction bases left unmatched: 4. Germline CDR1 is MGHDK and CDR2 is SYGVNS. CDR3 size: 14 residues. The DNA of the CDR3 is TGTGCCAGCAGTGACCCCCAGGGGGCCTACGAGCAGTACTTC. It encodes CASSDPQGAYEQYF.

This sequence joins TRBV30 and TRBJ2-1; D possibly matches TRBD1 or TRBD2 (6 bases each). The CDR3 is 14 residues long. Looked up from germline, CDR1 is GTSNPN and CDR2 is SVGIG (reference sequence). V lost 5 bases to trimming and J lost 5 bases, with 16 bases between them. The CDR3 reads CAWEKGGHHNEQFF. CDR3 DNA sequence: TGTGCCTGGGAAAAGGGGGGCCACCACAATGAGCAGTTCTTC.

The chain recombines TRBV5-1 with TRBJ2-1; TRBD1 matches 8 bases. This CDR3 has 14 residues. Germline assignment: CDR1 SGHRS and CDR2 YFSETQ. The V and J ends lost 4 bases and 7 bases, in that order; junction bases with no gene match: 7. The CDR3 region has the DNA TGCGCCAGCAGCACCGGACAGGGTTTGAATGAGCAGTTCTTC. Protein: CASSTGQGLNEQFF.